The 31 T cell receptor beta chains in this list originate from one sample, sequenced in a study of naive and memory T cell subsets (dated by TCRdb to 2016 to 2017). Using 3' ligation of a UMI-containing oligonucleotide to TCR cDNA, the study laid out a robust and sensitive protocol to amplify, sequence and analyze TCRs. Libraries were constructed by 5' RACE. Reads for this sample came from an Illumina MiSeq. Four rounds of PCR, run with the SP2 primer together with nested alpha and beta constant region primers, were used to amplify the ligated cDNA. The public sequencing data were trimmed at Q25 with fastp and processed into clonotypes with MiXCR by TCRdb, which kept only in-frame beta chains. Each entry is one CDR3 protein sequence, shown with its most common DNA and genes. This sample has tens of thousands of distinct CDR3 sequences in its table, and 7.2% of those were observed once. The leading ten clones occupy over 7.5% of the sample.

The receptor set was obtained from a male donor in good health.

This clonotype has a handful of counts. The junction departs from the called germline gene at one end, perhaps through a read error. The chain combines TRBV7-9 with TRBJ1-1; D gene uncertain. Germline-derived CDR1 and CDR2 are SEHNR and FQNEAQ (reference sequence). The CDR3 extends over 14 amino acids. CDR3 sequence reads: CASSLGPVNSEAFF. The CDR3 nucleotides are TGTGCCAGCAGCTTAGGTCCGGTGAACAGTGAAGCTTTCTTT.

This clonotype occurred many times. CDR3 sequence (DNA): TGTGCCAGCAGCCGAGGAGGGACAGGGGGAGATACGCAGTATTTT. The encoded protein is CASSRGGTGGDTQYF. This chain uses TRBV5-4 with TRBJ2-3; 11 nucleotides line up with TRBD1. The V segment lost 4 bases and the J segment 5 bases; nucleotides outside the gene matches: 6. CDR3 size: 15 residues. CDR1 is SGHNT and CDR2 is YYREEE in the germline V gene (reference sequence). The full variable domain, in which reference TRBV5-4 and TRBJ2-3 provide the parts outside the CDR3, is ETGVTQSPTHLIKTRGQQVTLRCSSQSGHNTVSWYQQALGQGPQFIFQYYREEENGRGNFPPRFSGLQFPNYSSELNVNALELDDSALYLCASSRGGTGGDTQYFGPGTRLTVL.

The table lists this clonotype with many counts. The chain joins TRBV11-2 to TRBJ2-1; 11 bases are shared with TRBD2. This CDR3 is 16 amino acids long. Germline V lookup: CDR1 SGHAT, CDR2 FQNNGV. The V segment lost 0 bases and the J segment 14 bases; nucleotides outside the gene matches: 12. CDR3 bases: TGTGCCAGCAGCTTAGATAGACTAGCGGGGCCCCAGTCTAAGTTCTTC. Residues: CASSLDRLAGPQSKFF.

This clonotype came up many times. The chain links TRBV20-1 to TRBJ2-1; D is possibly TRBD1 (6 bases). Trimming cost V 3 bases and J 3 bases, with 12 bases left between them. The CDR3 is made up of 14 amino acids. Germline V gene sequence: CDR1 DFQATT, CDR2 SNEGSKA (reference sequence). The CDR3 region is CSARDSMLYNEQFF. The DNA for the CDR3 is TGCAGTGCTAGGGACAGCATGCTCTACAATGAGCAGTTCTTC.

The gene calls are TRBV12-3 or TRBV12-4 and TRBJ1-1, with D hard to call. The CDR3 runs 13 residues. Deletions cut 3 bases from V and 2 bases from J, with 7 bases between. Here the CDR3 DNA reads TGTGCCAGCAGTTTTTCAGTTAACACTGAAGCTTTCTTT. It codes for CASSFSVNTEAFF.

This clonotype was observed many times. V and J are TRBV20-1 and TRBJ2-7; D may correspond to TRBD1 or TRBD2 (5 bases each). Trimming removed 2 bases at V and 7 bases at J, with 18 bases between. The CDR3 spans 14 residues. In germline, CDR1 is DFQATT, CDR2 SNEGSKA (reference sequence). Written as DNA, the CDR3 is TGCAGTGCTAGATTTAATCCGGGACCGACGGAGCAGTACTTC. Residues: CSARFNPGPTEQYF.

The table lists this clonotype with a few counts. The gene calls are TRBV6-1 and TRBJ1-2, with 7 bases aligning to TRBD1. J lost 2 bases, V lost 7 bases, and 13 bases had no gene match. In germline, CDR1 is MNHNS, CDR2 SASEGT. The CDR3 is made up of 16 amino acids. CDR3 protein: CASTFHRDSFNYGYTF. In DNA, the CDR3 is TGTGCCAGCACCTTTCACCGGGACAGTTTCAACTATGGCTACACCTTC.

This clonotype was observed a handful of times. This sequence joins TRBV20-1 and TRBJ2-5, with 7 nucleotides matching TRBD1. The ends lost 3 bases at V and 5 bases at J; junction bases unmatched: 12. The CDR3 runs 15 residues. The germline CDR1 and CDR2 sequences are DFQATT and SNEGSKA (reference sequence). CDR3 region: CSASAYETGQETQYF. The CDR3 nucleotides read TGCAGTGCTAGTGCTTACGAGACAGGGCAGGAGACCCAGTACTTC.

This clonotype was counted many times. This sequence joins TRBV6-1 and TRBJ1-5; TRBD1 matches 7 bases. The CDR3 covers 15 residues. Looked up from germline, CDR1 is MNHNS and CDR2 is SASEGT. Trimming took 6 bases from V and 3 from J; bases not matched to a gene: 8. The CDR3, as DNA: TGTGCCAGCAGCCAGCGACAGGGAATCAATCAGCCCCAGCATTTT. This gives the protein CASSQRQGINQPQHF.

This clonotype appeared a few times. CDR3 region: CASSFVLGGETQYF. As DNA, the CDR3 is TGTGCCAGCAGTTTCGTGCTGGGAGGCGAGACCCAGTACTTC. The chain joins TRBV12-3 or TRBV12-4 to TRBJ2-5, with D tentatively TRBD2 (6 bases). The CDR3 runs 14 residues. Trimming cost V 3 bases and J 5 bases, with 13 bases left between them.

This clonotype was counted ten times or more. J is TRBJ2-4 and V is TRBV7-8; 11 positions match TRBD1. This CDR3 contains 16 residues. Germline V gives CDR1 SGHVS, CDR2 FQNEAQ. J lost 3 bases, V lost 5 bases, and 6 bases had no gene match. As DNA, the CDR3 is TGTGCCAGCAGCCTGGGACAGGGGGTGTTCAAAAACATTCAGTACTTC. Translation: CASSLGQGVFKNIQYF. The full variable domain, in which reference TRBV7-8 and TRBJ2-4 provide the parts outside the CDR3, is GAGVSQSPRYKVAKRGQDVALRCDPISGHVSLFWYQQALGQGPEFLTYFQNEAQLDKSGLPSDRFFAERPEGSVSTLKIQRTQQEDSAVYLCASSLGQGVFKNIQYFGAGTRLSVL.

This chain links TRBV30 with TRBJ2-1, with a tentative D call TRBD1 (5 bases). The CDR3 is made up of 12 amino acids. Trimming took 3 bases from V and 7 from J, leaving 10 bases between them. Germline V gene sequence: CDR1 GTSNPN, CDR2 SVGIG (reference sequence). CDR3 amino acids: CAWRGPNNEQFF. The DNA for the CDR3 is TGTGCCTGGAGGGGGCCCAATAATGAGCAGTTCTTC.

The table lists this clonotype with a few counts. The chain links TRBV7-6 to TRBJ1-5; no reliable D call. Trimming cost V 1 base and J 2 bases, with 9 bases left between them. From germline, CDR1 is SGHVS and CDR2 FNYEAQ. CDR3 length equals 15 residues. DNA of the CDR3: TGTGCCAGCAGCTTAGAATGGGGTGGCAATCAGCCCCAGCATTTT. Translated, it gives CASSLEWGGNQPQHF.

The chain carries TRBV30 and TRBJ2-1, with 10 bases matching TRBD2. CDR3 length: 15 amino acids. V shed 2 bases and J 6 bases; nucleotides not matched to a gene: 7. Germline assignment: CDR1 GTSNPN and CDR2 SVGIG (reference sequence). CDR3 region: CAWSPGSSGSNEQFF. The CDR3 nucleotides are TGTGCCTGGAGTCCCGGGTCTAGCGGGAGCAATGAGCAGTTCTTC.

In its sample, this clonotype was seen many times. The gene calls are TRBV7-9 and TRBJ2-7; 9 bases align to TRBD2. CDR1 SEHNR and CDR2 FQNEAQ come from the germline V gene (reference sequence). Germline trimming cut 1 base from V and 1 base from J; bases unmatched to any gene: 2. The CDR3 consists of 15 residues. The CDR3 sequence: CASSLETSGSYEQYF. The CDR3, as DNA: TGTGCCAGCAGCTTAGAGACTAGCGGTTCCTACGAGCAGTACTTC.

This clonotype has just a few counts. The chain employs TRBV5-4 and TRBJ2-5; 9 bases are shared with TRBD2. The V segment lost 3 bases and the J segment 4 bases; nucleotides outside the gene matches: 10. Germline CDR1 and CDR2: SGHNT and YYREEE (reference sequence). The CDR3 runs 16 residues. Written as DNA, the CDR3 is TGTGCCAGCAGCTACATATTAGCGGGAGTAATAGAGACCCAGTACTTC. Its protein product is CASSYILAGVIETQYF.

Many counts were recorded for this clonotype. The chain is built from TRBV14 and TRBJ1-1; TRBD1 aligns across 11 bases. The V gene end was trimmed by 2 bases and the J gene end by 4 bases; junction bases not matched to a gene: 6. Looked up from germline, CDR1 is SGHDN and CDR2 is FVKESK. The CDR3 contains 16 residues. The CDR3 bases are TGTGCCAGCAGCCAATCTGGACAGGGGGCGTCCACTGAAGCTTTCTTT. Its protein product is CASSQSGQGASTEAFF.

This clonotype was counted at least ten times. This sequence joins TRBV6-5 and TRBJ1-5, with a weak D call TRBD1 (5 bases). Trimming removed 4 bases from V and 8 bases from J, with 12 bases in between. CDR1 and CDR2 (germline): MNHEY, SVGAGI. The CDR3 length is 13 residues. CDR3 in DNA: TGTGCCAGCAGTTGGGGGACCGATAAGCCCCAGCATTTT. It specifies CASSWGTDKPQHF.

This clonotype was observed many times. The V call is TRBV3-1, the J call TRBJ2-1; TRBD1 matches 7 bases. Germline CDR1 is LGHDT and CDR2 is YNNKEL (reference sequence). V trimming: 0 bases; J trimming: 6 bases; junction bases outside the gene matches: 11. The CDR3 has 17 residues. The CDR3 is CASSQERFGTAFNEQFF. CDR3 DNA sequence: TGTGCCAGCAGCCAAGAAAGATTCGGGACAGCCTTCAATGAGCAGTTCTTC.

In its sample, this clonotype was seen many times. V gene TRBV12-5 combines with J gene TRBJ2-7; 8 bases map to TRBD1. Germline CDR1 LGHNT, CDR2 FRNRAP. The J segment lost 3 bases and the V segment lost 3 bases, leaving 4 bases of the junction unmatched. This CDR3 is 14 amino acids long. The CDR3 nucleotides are TGTGCTAGTGGTTTAGGGACAGGTGACTACGAGCAGTACTTC. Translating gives CASGLGTGDYEQYF.

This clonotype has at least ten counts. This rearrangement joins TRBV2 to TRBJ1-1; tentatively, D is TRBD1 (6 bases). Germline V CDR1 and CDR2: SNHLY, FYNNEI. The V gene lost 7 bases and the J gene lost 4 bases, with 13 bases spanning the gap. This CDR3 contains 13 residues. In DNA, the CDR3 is TGTGCCAGCACCCAGGAAGGGGGCACTGAAGCTTTCTTT. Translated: CASTQEGGTEAFF.

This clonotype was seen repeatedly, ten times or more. Written as DNA, the CDR3 is TGCAGCGTTCGGGTTGACGGGGGGGGCGCGCTGTTTTTT. Amino acid sequence: CSVRVDGGGALFF. V and J are TRBV29-1 and TRBJ1-4; possible D gene TRBD1, 6 bases. V was clipped by 5 bases and J by 14 bases, with 21 bases between them. The V gene's germline CDR1 is SQVTM and CDR2 ANQGSEA. There are 13 residues in the CDR3.

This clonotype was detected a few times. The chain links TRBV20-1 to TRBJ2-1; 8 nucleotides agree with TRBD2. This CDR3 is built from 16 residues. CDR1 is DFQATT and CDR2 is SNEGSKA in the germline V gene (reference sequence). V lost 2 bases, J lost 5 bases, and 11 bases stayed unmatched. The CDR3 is CSARPSLAGLNNEQFF. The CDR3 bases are TGCAGTGCTAGACCGAGTCTAGCGGGTTTGAACAATGAGCAGTTCTTC.

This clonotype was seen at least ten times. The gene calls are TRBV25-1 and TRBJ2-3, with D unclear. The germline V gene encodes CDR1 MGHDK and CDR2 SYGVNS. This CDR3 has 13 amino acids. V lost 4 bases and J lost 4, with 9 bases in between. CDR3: CASSGTTADTQYF. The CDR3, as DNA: TGTGCCAGCAGTGGTACAACGGCAGATACGCAGTATTTT.

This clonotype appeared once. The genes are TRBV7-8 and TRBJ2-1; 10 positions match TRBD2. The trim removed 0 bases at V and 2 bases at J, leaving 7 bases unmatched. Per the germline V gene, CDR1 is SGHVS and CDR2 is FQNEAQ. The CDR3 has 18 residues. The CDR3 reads CASSLAIGLAGAYNEQFF. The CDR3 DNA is TGTGCCAGCAGCTTAGCAATAGGGCTAGCGGGGGCCTACAATGAGCAGTTCTTC.

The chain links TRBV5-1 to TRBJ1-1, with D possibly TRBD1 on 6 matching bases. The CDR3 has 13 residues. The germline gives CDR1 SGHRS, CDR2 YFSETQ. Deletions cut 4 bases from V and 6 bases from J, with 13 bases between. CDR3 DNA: TGCGCCAGCAGCATCACAGGGATACCTGAAGCTTTCTTT. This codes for CASSITGIPEAFF.

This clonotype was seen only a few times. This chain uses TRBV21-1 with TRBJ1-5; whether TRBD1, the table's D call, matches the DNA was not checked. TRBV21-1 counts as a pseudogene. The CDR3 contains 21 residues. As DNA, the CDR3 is TGTGCCAGCAGCAAAGACTCCCCCGGGGGGATACAAATAAATAGCAATCAGCCCCAGCATTTT. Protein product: CASSKDSPGGIQINSNQPQHF.

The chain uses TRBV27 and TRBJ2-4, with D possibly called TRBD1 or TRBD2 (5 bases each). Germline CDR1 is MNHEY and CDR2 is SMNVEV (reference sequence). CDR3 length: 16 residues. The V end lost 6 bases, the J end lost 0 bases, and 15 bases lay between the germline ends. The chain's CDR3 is CASRMIDGGAKNIQYF. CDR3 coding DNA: TGTGCCAGCAGGATGATCGATGGGGGAGCCAAAAACATTCAGTACTTC.

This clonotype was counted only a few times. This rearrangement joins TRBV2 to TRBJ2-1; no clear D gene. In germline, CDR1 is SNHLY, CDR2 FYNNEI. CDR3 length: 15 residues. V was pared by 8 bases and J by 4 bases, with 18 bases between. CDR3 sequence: CASLIAPTPYNEQFF. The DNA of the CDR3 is TGTGCCAGCCTAATCGCACCTACCCCGTACAATGAGCAGTTCTTC.

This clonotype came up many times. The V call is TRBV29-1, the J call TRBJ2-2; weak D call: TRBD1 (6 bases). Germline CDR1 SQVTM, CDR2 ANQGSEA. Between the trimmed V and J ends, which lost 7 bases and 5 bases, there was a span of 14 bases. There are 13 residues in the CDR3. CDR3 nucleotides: TGCAGCGCTTACCTTGGGACAACCGGGGAGCTGTTTTTT. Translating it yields CSAYLGTTGELFF.

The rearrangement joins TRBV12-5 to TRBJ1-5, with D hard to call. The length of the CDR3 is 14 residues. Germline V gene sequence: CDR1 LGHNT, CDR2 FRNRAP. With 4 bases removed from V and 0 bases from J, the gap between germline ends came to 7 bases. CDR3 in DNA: TGTGCTAGTGGTTACGGAGGTAGCAATCAGCCCCAGCATTTT. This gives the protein CASGYGGSNQPQHF. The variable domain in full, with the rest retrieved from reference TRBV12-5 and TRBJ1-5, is DARVTQTPRHKVTEMGQEVTMRCQPILGHNTVFWYRQTMMQGLELLAYFRNRAPLDDSGMPKDRFSAEMPDATLATLKIQPSEPRDSAVYFCASGYGGSNQPQHFGDGTRLSIL.